This T cell receptor (beta chain) is drawn from a study of breast tumors, draining lymph nodes, adjacent tissues listed by TCRdb under 2016. In terms of the full investigation: Breast cancer patients provided tumor, adjacent nontumor tissue and axillary lymph nodes, and the study compared the TCR beta repertoires across these three sources. The study was designed to assess the relationships and possible T-cell exchange between tumor, surrounding tissue and draining lymph node repertoires in human breast cancer.

Sequences SGHRS (CDR1) and YFSETQ (CDR2) are obtained from the germline V gene. Unmatched junction bases come to 4, with V trimmed by 4 bases and J by 3 bases. The CDR3 goes from the cysteine to the phenylalanine over 14 residues. Left in the record is the CDR3 DNA by itself, 42 bases read in frame from the first base. Beyond this particular receptor, the publication reports: The study presented the conclusion that tumor T cells originate in lymph nodes as consistent with a hypothesis, not as something directly demonstrated. Tumor and nontumor tissue repertoires were found to be significantly more similar in luminal-like than in basal-like breast cancer. The data were judged consistent with most tumor T cells deriving from the lymph node and then expanding within tumor tissue. Tumor T-cell repertoires showed less diversity than lymph node repertoires and more diversity than nontumor tissue repertoires, and tumor T-cell repertoires showed preferential V and J gene usage.

The axillary draining lymph nodes of breast cancer patients were the source of the lymph node samples. This clonotype was counted ten times or more. Its antigen is currently not known. No clone much larger than this one lies a single base away; base qualities are absent. TCRdb records Illumina HiSeq 2000 as the sequencer. TCR beta chain libraries were generated through multiplex PCR amplification. The amplified TCR beta chain products were analyzed by high-throughput sequencing. The raw public data were reprocessed by TCRdb itself: fastp quality trimming at Q25, MiXCR clonotype calling, in-frame beta chains only. A single entry per CDR3 protein holds the most common genes and DNA from its merged rows. Here the sample has some 110,000 distinct CDR3 sequences; around 30% occur a single time. The ten biggest clones cover approximately 5.2% of the sample.

Recombination linked TRBV5-1 to TRBJ2-7, and 10 junctional nucleotides match TRBD1. Sequencing used axillary lymph node tissue. This sequence originates from a female donor with breast cancer. Some clones in this sample may be carry-over from other donors' samples. The CDR3 region reads CASSKTGGSYEQYF. Read as DNA, the sequence is TGCGCCAGCAGCAAGACAGGGGGCAGCTACGAGCAGTACTTC.